One TCR beta chain is described in this entry. The CDR3 loop spans 14 amino acids. Trimming cost V 6 bases and J 1 base, with 13 bases left between them. CDR1 is LNHDA and CDR2 is SQIVND in the germline V gene (reference sequence). Participants were aged about 18 to 90 years from about 25 US areas. These data belong to a study of blood T cell repertoires in COVID-19. Background on the study: Acute-phase and convalescent COVID-19 samples originated in the United States, Italy and Spain. The cDNA or gDNA used as material had been derived from T cells, B-cell-depleted T cells, or PBMCs.

As originally analysed: Using reference gene primer amplification, nucleated cell counts were estimated. TCRdb keeps only in-frame clones here, not all; method: immunoSEQ multiplex PCR. That table furnishes V, J and clone size, whereas the DNA furnished D and trimming. This table has fewer than 350,000 clones, around 90% appearing once. V gene TRBV19 combines with J gene TRBJ2-7; a weak D match, TRBD1 (6 bases). This sequence originates from a woman in her thirties or forties with acute COVID-19. The source material was PBMCs or T cells enriched from blood (not recorded which). The CDR3 sequence: CASRTTTGSYEQYF. The CDR3 region has the DNA TGTGCCAGTAGGACGACGACAGGTTCCTACGAGCAGTACTTC.